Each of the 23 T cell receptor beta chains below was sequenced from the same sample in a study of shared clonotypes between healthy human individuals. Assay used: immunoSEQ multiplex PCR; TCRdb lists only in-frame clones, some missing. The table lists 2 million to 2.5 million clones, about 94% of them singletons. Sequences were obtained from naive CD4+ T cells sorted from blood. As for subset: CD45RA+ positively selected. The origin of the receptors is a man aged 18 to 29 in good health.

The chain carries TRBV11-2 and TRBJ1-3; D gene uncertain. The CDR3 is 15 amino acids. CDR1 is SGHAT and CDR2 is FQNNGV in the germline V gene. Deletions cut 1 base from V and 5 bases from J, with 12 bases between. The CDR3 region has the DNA TGTGCCAGCAGCTTAGCTCCATCCCTCCGAAACACCATATATTTT. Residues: CASSLAPSLRNTIYF.

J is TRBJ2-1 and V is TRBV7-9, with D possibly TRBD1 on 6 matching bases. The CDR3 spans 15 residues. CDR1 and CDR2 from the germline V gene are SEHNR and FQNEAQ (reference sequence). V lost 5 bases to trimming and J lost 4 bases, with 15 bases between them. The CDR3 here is CASSPEGGEYNEQFF. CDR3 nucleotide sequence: TGTGCCAGCAGCCCGGAAGGGGGTGAATACAATGAGCAGTTCTTC.

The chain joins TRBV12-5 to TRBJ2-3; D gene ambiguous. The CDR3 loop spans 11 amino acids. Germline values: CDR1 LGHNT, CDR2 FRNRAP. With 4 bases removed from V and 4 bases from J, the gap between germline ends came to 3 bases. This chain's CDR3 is CASGSPDTQYF. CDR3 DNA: TGTGCTAGTGGTTCCCCAGATACGCAGTATTTT.

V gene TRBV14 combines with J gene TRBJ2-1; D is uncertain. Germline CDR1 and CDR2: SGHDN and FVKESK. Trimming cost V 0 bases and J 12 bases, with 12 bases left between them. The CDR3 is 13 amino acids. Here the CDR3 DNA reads TGTGCCAGCAGCCAAGAGGAGAAATCTCGGCAGTTCTTC. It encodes CASSQEEKSRQFF. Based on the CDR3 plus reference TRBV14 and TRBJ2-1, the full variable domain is EAGVTQFPSHSVIEKGQTVTLRCDPISGHDNLYWYRRVMGKEIKFLLHFVKESKQDESGMPNNRFLAERTGGTYSTLKVQPAELEDSGVYFCASSQEEKSRQFFGPGTRLTVL.

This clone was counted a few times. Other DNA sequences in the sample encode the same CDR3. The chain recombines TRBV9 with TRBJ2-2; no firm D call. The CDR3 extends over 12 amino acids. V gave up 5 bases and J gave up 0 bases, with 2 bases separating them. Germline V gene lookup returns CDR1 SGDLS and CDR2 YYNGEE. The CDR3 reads CASSSNTGELFF. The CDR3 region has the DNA TGTGCCAGCAGTTCGAACACCGGGGAGCTGTTTTTT.

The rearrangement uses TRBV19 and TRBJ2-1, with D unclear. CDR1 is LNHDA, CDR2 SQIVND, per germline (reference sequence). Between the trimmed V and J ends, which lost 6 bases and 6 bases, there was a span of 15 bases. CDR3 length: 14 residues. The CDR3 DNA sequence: TGTGCCAGTAGCAGAAGTATGTGGGCCAATGAGCAGTTCTTC. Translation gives CASSRSMWANEQFF. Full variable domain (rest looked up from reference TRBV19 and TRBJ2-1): DGGITQSPKYLFRKEGQNVTLSCEQNLNHDAMYWYRQDPGQGLRLIYYSQIVNDFQKGDIAEGYSVSREKKESFPLTVTSAQKNPTAFYLCASSRSMWANEQFFGPGTRLTVL.

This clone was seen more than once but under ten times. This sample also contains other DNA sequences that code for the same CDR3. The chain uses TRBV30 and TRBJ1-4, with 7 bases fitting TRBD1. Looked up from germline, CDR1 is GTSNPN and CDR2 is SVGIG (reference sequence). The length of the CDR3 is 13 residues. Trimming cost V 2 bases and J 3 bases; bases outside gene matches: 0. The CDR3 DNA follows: TGTGCCTGGAGTAGGGGGCCTAATGAAAAACTGTTTTTT. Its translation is CAWSRGPNEKLFF. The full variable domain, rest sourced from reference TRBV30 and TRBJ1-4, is SQTIHQWPATLVQPVGSPLSLECTVEGTSNPNLYWYRQAAGRGLQLLFYSVGIGQISSEVPQNLSASRPQDRQFILSSKKLLLSDSGFYLCAWSRGPNEKLFFGSGTQLSVL.

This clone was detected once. CDR3 DNA sequence: TGTGCCAGCTCCCCGCCGGGACAGAGAAAAAACATTCAGTACTTC. Protein: CASSPPGQRKNIQYF. The rearrangement links TRBV18 to TRBJ2-4; 7 bases are a match to TRBD1. CDR3 size: 15 residues. Germline trimming cut 6 bases from V and 4 bases from J; bases unmatched to any gene: 9. Germline V lookup: CDR1 KGHSH, CDR2 LQKENI.

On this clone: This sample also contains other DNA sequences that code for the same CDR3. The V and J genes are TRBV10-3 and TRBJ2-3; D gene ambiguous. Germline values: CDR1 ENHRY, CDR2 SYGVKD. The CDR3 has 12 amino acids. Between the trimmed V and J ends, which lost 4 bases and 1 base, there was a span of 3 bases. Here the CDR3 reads CAISGGTDTQYF. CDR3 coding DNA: TGTGCCATCAGTGGAGGCACAGATACGCAGTATTTT.

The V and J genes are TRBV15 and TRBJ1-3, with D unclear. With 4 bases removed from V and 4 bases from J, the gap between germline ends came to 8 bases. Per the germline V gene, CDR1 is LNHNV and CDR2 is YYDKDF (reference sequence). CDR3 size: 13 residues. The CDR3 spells CATSIYRGNTIYF. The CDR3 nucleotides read TGTGCCACCAGCATCTATCGGGGAAACACCATATATTTT.

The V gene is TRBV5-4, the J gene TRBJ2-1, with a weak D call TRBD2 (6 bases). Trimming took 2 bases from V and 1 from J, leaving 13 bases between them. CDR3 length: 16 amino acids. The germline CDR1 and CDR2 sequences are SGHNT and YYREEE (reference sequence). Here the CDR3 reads CASSLGRTTSYNEQFF. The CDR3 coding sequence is TGTGCCAGCAGCTTAGGACGGACTACTTCCTACAATGAGCAGTTCTTC.

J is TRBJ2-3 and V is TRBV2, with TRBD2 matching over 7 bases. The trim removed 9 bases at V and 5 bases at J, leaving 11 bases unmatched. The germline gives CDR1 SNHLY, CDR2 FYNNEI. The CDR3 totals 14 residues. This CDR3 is CASGLVGLVDTQYF. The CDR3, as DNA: TGTGCCAGTGGACTAGTGGGGTTAGTAGATACGCAGTATTTT. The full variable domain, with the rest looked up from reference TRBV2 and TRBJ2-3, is EPEVTQTPSHQVTQMGQEVILRCVPISNHLYFYWYRQILGQKVEFLVSFYNNEISEKSEIFDDQFSVERPDGSNFTLKIRSTKLEDSAMYFCASGLVGLVDTQYFGPGTRLTVL.

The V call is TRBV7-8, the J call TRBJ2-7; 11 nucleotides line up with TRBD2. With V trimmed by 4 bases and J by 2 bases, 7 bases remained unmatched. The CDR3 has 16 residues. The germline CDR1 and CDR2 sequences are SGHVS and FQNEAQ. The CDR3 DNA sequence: TGTGCCAGCAGCTCACTCGGACTAGCGGGCGCCTACGAGCAGTACTTC. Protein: CASSSLGLAGAYEQYF.

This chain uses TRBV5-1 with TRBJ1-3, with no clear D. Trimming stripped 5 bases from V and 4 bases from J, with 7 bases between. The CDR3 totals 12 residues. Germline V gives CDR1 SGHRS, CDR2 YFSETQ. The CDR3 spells CASRDEGNTIYF. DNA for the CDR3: TGCGCCAGCAGAGATGAGGGAAACACCATATATTTT.

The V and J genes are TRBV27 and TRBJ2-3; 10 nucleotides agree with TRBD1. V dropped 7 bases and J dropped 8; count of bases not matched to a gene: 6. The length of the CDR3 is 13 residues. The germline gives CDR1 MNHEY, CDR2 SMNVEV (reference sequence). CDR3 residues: CASTGQGVGTQYF. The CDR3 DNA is TGTGCCAGCACAGGACAGGGGGTAGGTACGCAGTATTTT.

The CDR3 protein is CASSLQGQTGELFF. CDR3 nucleotides: TGTGCCAGCAGCTTGCAGGGGCAGACCGGGGAGCTGTTTTTT. This chain joins TRBV5-4 and TRBJ2-2; tentatively, D is TRBD1 (6 bases). This CDR3 has 14 amino acids. CDR1 and CDR2 (germline): SGHNT, YYREEE (reference sequence). V lost 1 base and J 5 bases, leaving 9 bases between the germline ends.

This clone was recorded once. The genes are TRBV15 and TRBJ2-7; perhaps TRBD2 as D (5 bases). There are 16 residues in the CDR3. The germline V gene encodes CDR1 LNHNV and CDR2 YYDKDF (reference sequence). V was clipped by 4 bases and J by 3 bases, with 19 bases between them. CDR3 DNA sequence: TGTGCCACCAGCACATACGCCTTACTGGGGAGCTACGAGCAGTACTTC. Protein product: CATSTYALLGSYEQYF.

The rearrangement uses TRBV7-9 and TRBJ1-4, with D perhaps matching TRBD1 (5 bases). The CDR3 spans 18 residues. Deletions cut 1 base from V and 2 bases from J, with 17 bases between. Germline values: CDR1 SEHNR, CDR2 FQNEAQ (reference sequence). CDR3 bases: TGTGCCAGCAGCTTAGAGACTCCCAGGACACCTACTAATGAAAAACTGTTTTTT. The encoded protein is CASSLETPRTPTNEKLFF.

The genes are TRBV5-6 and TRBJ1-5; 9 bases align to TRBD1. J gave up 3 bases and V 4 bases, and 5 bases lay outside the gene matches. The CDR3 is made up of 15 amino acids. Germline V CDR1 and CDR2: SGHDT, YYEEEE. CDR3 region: CASSAGTGINQPQHF. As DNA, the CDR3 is TGTGCCAGCAGCGCCGGGACAGGGATCAATCAGCCCCAGCATTTT.

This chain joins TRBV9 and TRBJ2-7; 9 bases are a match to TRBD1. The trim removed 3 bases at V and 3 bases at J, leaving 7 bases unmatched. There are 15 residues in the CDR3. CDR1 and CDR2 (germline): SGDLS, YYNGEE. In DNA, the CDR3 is TGTGCCAGCAGCGCGCTACCGGGACAGGGCTACGAGCAGTACTTC. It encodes CASSALPGQGYEQYF.

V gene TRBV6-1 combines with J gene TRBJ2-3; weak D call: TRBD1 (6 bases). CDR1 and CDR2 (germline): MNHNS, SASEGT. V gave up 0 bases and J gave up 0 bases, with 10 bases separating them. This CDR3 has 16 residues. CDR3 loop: CASSEAGRGSTDTQYF. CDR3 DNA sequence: TGTGCCAGCAGTGAAGCAGGCAGGGGAAGCACAGATACGCAGTATTTT.

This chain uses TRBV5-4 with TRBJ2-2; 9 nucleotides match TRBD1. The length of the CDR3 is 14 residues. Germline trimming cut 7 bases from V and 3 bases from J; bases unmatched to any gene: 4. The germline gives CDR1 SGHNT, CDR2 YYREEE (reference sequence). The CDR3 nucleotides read TGTGCCAGCCGGACAGGGGTGGACACCGGGGAGCTGTTTTTT. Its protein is CASRTGVDTGELFF.

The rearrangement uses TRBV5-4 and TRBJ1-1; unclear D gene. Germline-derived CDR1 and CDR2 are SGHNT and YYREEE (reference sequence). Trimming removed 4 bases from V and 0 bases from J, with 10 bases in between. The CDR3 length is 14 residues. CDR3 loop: CASSRNTMNTEAFF. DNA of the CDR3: TGTGCCAGCAGCCGGAACACAATGAACACTGAAGCTTTCTTT. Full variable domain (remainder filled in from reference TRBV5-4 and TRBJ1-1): ETGVTQSPTHLIKTRGQQVTLRCSSQSGHNTVSWYQQALGQGPQFIFQYYREEENGRGNFPPRFSGLQFPNYSSELNVNALELDDSALYLCASSRNTMNTEAFFGQGTRLTVV.